These 26 T cell receptor beta chains came from one sample sequenced in a study of blood T cell repertoires in COVID-19. Libraries were prepared by immunoSEQ multiplex PCR; TCRdb keeps only in-frame clonotypes and omits some of them. Of around 180,000 clones listed, approximately 86% are singletons. Sequencing input: peripheral blood. Receptors were obtained from a woman of 80 years or more with active or convalescent COVID-19.

The chain is built from TRBV10-3 and TRBJ2-1; D uncertain. Trimming removed 1 base from V and 5 bases from J, with 6 bases in between. Germline assignment: CDR1 ENHRY and CDR2 SYGVKD. The CDR3 has 13 amino acids. CDR3 nucleotides: TGTGCCATCAGTGAGTACGGTGACAATGAGCAGTTCTTC. It codes for CAISEYGDNEQFF.

This chain connects TRBV13 to TRBJ1-1; D is undetermined. Between the trimmed V and J ends, which lost 4 bases and 1 base, there was a span of 10 bases. CDR3 length equals 14 residues. CDR1 is PRHDT, CDR2 FYEKMQ, per germline (reference sequence). The CDR3 is CASSSRPGNTEAFF. The CDR3 nucleotides are TGTGCCAGCAGCTCAAGACCGGGGAACACTGAAGCTTTCTTT. Drawing the rest from reference TRBV13 and TRBJ1-1, the complete variable domain is AAGVIQSPRHLIKEKRETATLKCYPIPRHDTVYWYQQGPGQDPQFLISFYEKMQSDKGSIPDRFSAQQFSDYHSELNMSSLELGDSALYFCASSSRPGNTEAFFGQGTRLTVV.

The V call is TRBV15, the J call TRBJ2-1; 10 bases fit TRBD2. The CDR3 runs 15 residues. Germline V CDR1 and CDR2: LNHNV, YYDKDF (reference sequence). The ends lost 2 bases at V and 6 bases at J; junction bases unmatched: 4. The CDR3 loop is CATSRIAGGINEQFF. In nucleotides, the CDR3 is TGTGCCACCAGCAGAATAGCGGGAGGCATCAATGAGCAGTTCTTC. Full variable domain (remainder filled in from reference TRBV15 and TRBJ2-1): DAMVIQNPRYQVTQFGKPVTLSCSQTLNHNVMYWYQQKSSQAPKLLFHYYDKDFNNEADTPDNFQSRRPNTSFCFLDIRSPGLGDTAMYLCATSRIAGGINEQFFGPGTRLTVL.

J is TRBJ2-7 and V is TRBV21-1; TRBD2, the table's D call, was not compared with the DNA. TRBV21-1 is a documented pseudogene. This CDR3 spans 16 amino acids. CDR3 residues: CASSKGSSGPTYEQYF. In DNA form, the CDR3 reads TGTGCCAGCAGCAAAGGCAGTAGCGGACCTACCTACGAGCAGTACTTC.

This clone was counted between two and nine times. The chain carries TRBV5-4 and TRBJ1-3; D is perhaps TRBD1 (6 bases). V was trimmed by 4 bases and J by 4 bases, leaving 15 bases between them. This CDR3 has 15 amino acids. Germline assignment: CDR1 SGHNT and CDR2 YYREEE (reference sequence). CDR3 amino acids: CASSREAGAGNTIYF. The CDR3 DNA reads TGTGCCAGCAGCCGAGAGGCAGGGGCCGGAAACACCATATATTTT.

V gene TRBV5-1 combines with J gene TRBJ2-5; a weak D match, TRBD2 (6 bases). Germline V gene lookup returns CDR1 SGHRS and CDR2 YFSETQ. Trimming removed 4 bases from V and 2 bases from J, with 15 bases in between. CDR3 length: 15 amino acids. The CDR3 loop reads CASSLSGVLQETQYF. The CDR3 region has the DNA TGCGCCAGCAGCCTTAGCGGAGTACTTCAAGAGACCCAGTACTTC.

The chain recombines TRBV3-1 (or the pseudogene TRBV3-2) with TRBJ2-7; 7 bases fit TRBD1. CDR3 length equals 15 residues. J lost 3 bases, V lost 4 bases, and 9 bases had no gene match. The germline CDR1 and CDR2 sequences are LGHDT and YNNKEL (reference sequence). The CDR3 DNA is TGTGCCAGCAGCCCATTGGACAGGCCCAGCTACGAGCAGTACTTC. Its protein is CASSPLDRPSYEQYF.

The genes are TRBV5-4 and TRBJ1-2; 7 nucleotides match TRBD1. The CDR3 is made up of 17 amino acids. The V segment lost 4 bases and the J segment 8 bases; nucleotides outside the gene matches: 20. Germline values: CDR1 SGHNT, CDR2 YYREEE (reference sequence). CDR3 sequence: CASSTGTELPPTIGYTF. The DNA of the CDR3 is TGTGCCAGCAGCACCGGGACAGAGCTTCCTCCTACTATCGGCTACACCTTC.

This clone has only a few counts. J is TRBJ2-7 and V is TRBV4-1; 7 bases match TRBD2. The V gene's germline CDR1 is MGHRA and CDR2 YSYEKL. J lost 4 bases, V lost 0 bases, and 9 bases had no gene match. The CDR3 is made up of 16 amino acids. The CDR3 here is CASSQDSGTTAYEQYF. The CDR3 coding sequence is TGCGCCAGCAGCCAAGACTCGGGGACTACCGCATACGAGCAGTACTTC.

This clone was counted only a few times. The chain is built from TRBV6-5 and TRBJ2-7; 12 bases align to TRBD2. Losses at the gene ends were 7 bases for V and 7 bases for J; bases not matched to a gene: 5. There are 13 residues in the CDR3. Germline loops: CDR1 MNHEY, CDR2 SVGAGI. The CDR3 reads CASTLAGGDEQYF. The CDR3 nucleotides are TGTGCCAGCACCCTAGCGGGGGGGGATGAGCAGTACTTC.

As DNA, the CDR3 is TGTGCCAGCAGTTACTCGAGGGTCGGACCCTATGGCTACACCTTC. It codes for CASSYSRVGPYGYTF. The chain couples TRBV6-5 to TRBJ1-2; D uncertain. The germline CDR1 and CDR2 sequences are MNHEY and SVGAGI. The V gene lost 0 bases and the J gene lost 4 bases, with 12 bases spanning the gap. The CDR3 consists of 15 residues.

The V and J genes are TRBV28 and TRBJ1-2; a possible D gene is TRBD1 (6 bases). CDR3 size: 14 residues. Germline assignment: CDR1 MDHEN and CDR2 SYDVKM. V shed 1 base and J shed 6 bases, with 12 bases lying between them. The CDR3 protein is CASSLLVGGNGYTF. In nucleotides, the CDR3 is TGTGCCAGCAGTTTATTGGTAGGGGGAAATGGCTACACCTTC.

V is TRBV7-3 and J is TRBJ2-7, with 7 bases that match TRBD1. J gave up 6 bases and V 5 bases, and 7 bases lay outside the gene matches. The CDR3 totals 13 residues. CDR1 and CDR2 from the germline V gene are SGHTA and FQGTGA. CDR3 bases: TGTGCCAGCAGCCCCCGACAGGGTGGCGAGCAGTACTTC. This sequence encodes CASSPRQGGEQYF.

This clone was seen only once. This rearrangement joins TRBV24-1 to TRBJ2-1; 7 bases map to TRBD1. The trim removed 3 bases at V and 4 bases at J, leaving 5 bases unmatched. Germline CDR1 and CDR2: KGHDR and SFDVKD. This CDR3 spans 15 amino acids. The CDR3 region is CATSDADRNYNEQFF. CDR3 DNA: TGTGCCACCAGTGATGCGGACAGGAATTACAATGAGCAGTTCTTC.

The gene calls are TRBV30 and TRBJ2-1; TRBD2 might be the D (5 bases). This CDR3 region has 14 residues. V was shortened by 0 bases and J by 5 bases, with 11 bases between the two germline ends. The germline gives CDR1 GTSNPN, CDR2 SVGIG (reference sequence). The CDR3 DNA follows: TGTGCCTGGAGTGTGGTTGTCGGGGACAATGAGCAGTTCTTC. It specifies CAWSVVVGDNEQFF.

V gene TRBV29-1 combines with J gene TRBJ2-3; 11 bases match TRBD1. This CDR3 is built from 15 residues. Per the germline V gene, CDR1 is SQVTM and CDR2 is ANQGSEA. V dropped 6 bases and J dropped 10; count of bases not matched to a gene: 15. The DNA for the CDR3 is TGCAGCGTCTCTCGGACAGGGGGCGAGGGCTCCGCGCAGTATTTT. It specifies CSVSRTGGEGSAQYF.

Points on this clone: Other nucleotide sequences from this sample produce the same CDR3. This rearrangement joins TRBV11-3 to TRBJ2-7, with a possible D match to TRBD2 (7 bases). This CDR3 spans 15 amino acids. The germline V gene has CDR1 SGHNT and CDR2 YENEEA. V gave up 5 bases and J gave up 3 bases, with 17 bases separating them. In nucleotides, the CDR3 is TGTGCCAGCAGCAAGGGGGGCGGGGGCTACTACGAGCAGTACTTC. This encodes CASSKGGGGYYEQYF.

The chain couples TRBV3-1 (or the pseudogene TRBV3-2) to TRBJ2-3; TRBD1 might be the D (5 bases). CDR1 is LGHDT and CDR2 is YNNKEL in the germline V gene (reference sequence). V was pared by 1 base and J by 5 bases, with 10 bases between. This CDR3 spans 14 amino acids. The CDR3 loop reads CASSQGAGKDTQYF. CDR3 in DNA: TGTGCCAGCAGCCAAGGGGCAGGGAAAGATACGCAGTATTTT.

The rearrangement uses TRBV11-2 and TRBJ2-7; tentatively, D is TRBD2 (6 bases). The CDR3 sequence is 13 residues long. Trimming cost V 2 bases and J 6 bases, with 11 bases left between them. The V gene's germline CDR1 is SGHAT and CDR2 FQNNGV. Written as DNA, the CDR3 is TGTGCCAGCAGCTTATCGGAGGGGACCGAGCAGTACTTC. Its protein product is CASSLSEGTEQYF.

On this clone itself: Other DNA sequences in the sample encode the same CDR3. The chain employs TRBV5-1 and TRBJ1-5; the D gene is possibly TRBD1 (5 bases). The CDR3 is made up of 14 amino acids. The germline V gene has CDR1 SGHRS and CDR2 YFSETQ. Trimming stripped 2 bases from V and 0 bases from J, with 6 bases between. CDR3 DNA sequence: TGCGCCAGCAGCTTAGACAGTAGCAATCAGCCCCAGCATTTT. It is translated as CASSLDSSNQPQHF.

V is TRBV7-6 and J is TRBJ2-2; D remains ambiguous. The CDR3 consists of 14 residues. Germline loops: CDR1 SGHVS, CDR2 FNYEAQ. V lost 1 base and J 1 base, leaving 4 bases between the germline ends. CDR3 protein: CASSLGRNTGELFF. CDR3 bases: TGTGCCAGCAGCTTAGGCAGGAACACCGGGGAGCTGTTTTTT.

The chain couples TRBV30 to TRBJ1-1; possible D gene TRBD1, 5 bases. Trimming shortened V by 2 bases and J by 1 base, and 14 bases separated the two germline ends. The CDR3 spans 15 residues. CDR1 and CDR2 (germline): GTSNPN, SVGIG (reference sequence). CDR3 nucleotides: TGTGCCTGGAGTCCGTCCTGGAGGGGGAACACTGAAGCTTTCTTT. Its protein is CAWSPSWRGNTEAFF.

The V call is TRBV7-6, the J call TRBJ2-1; 9 bases line up with TRBD2. V lost 3 bases and J lost 6; bases outside the gene matches: 21. Germline V gene sequence: CDR1 SGHVS, CDR2 FNYEAQ. The CDR3 spans 20 residues. The DNA for the CDR3 is TGTGCCAGCAGCTTTCCCGACAGGGAATTAGCGGGAGTAGATCGCAATGAGCAGTTCTTC. Translation: CASSFPDRELAGVDRNEQFF.

V is TRBV7-3 and J is TRBJ2-1; 9 nucleotides match TRBD1. V trimming: 1 base; J trimming: 9 bases; junction bases outside the gene matches: 10. The germline V gene has CDR1 SGHTA and CDR2 FQGTGA. The CDR3 sequence is 16 residues long. The CDR3 nucleotides are TGTGCCAGCAGCTTAATGGCGGGACAGGGTAGGAGTGAGCAGTTCTTC. Its protein is CASSLMAGQGRSEQFF.

The chain has TRBV28 and TRBJ1-2, with D possibly TRBD1 on 6 matching bases. V was pared by 11 bases and J by 2 bases, with 12 bases between. Germline loops: CDR1 MDHEN, CDR2 SYDVKM. This CDR3 has 12 residues. CDR3 sequence: CAGQQGNYGYTF. The CDR3 nucleotides read TGTGCCGGACAACAGGGAAACTATGGCTACACCTTC.

The CDR3 DNA follows: TGTGCCAGCAGCCAGGGACAGAAGAATTCACCCCTCCACTTT. Encoded protein: CASSQGQKNSPLHF. The chain has TRBV5-4 and TRBJ1-6; 7 bases agree with TRBD1. The CDR3 totals 14 residues. Germline V gives CDR1 SGHNT, CDR2 YYREEE (reference sequence). The ends lost 4 bases at V and 7 bases at J; junction bases unmatched: 5. The full variable domain, its missing parts supplied by reference TRBV5-4 and TRBJ1-6, is ETGVTQSPTHLIKTRGQQVTLRCSSQSGHNTVSWYQQALGQGPQFIFQYYREEENGRGNFPPRFSGLQFPNYSSELNVNALELDDSALYLCASSQGQKNSPLHFGNGTRLTVT.